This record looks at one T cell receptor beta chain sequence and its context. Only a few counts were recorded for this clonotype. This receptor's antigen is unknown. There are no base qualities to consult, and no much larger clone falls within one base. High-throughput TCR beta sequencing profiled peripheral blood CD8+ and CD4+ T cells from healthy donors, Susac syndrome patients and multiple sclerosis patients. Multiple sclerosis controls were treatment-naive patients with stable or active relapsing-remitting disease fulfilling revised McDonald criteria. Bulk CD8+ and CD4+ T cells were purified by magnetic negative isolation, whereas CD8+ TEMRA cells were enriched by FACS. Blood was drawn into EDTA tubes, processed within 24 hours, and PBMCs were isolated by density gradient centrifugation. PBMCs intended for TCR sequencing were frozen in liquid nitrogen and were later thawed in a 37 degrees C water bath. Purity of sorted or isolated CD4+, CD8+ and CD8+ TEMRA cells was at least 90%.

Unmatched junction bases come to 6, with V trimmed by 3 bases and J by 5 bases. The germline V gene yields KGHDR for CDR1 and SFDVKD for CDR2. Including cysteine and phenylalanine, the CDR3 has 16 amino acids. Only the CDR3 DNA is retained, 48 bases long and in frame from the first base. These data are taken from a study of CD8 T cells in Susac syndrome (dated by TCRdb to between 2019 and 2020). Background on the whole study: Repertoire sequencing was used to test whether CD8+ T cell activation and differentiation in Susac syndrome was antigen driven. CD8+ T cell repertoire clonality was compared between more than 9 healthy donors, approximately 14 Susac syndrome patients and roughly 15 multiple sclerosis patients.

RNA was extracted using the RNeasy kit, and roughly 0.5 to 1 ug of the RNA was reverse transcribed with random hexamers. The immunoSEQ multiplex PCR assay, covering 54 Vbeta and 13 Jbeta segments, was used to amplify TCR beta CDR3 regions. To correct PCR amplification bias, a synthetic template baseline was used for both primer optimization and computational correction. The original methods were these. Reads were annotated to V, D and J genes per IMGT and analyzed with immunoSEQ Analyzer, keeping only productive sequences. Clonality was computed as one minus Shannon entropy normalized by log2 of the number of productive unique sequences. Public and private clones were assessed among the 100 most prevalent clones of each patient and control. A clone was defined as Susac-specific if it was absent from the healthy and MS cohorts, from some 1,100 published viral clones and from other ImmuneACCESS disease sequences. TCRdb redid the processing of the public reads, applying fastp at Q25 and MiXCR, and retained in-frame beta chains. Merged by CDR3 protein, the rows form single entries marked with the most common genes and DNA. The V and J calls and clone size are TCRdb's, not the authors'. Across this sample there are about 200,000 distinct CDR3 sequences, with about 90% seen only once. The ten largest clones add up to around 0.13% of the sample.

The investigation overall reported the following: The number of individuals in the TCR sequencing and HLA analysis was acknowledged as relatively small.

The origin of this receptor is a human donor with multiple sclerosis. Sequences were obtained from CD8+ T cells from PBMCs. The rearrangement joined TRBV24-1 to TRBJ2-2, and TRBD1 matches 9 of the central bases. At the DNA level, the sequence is TGTGCCACCAGTGATCGACAGGGGGTCTTGACCGGGGAGCTGTTTTTT. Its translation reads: CATSDRQGVLTGELFF.